This is a list of T cell receptor beta chains from one sample in a study of T cell responses to AZD1222 COVID-19 vaccine. Sequencing was performed with immunoSEQ multiplex PCR; in TCRdb, only in-frame clones are kept and a portion is missing. This table has 120,000 or so clones, around 89% appearing once. Material: peripheral blood, obtained 28 days after the second AZD1222 dose. These receptor sequences come from an adult who received the AZD1222 COVID-19 vaccine. Both conserved end residues are trimmed from each CDR3. A D gene is named only where the DNA matches it firmly.

v_gene	d_gene	j_gene	CDR3aa
TRBV14	.	TRBJ2-7	ASSQELTGSQY
TRBV15	.	TRBJ2-2	ATSRARAGELF
TRBV6-5	.	TRBJ2-3	ASSYSIFTDTQY
TRBV5-5	.	TRBJ1-5	ASSLAGYQPQH
TRBV18	.	TRBJ1-2	ASSPQRKGEVNYGYT
TRBV7-2	.	TRBJ2-5	ASSLEGWGRIQETQY
TRBV28	.	TRBJ1-1	ASSLVGGNTEAF
TRBV7-2	.	TRBJ1-2	ASSRDRNYGYT
TRBV3-1/TRBV3-2	TRBD2	TRBJ2-2	ASSPLLAGGVTGELF
TRBV5-1	.	TRBJ2-5	ASSLVFRGQETQY
TRBV5-1	.	TRBJ2-7	ASSLGQQSSYEQY
TRBV7-2	.	TRBJ1-4	ASSRGRVEEKLF
TRBV2	.	TRBJ2-1	ATKNSGLLYNEQF
TRBV7-9	TRBD1	TRBJ1-2	ASSSQQGEGYT
TRBV15	TRBD1	TRBJ2-2	ATSSGDRVTGELF
TRBV10-3	TRBD2	TRBJ2-3	AISGVMVAGQTSTDTQY
TRBV7-2	.	TRBJ1-3	ASSLMGSTGSPGNTIY
TRBV7-3	.	TRBJ2-6	ASSTRISGANVLT
TRBV7-8	.	TRBJ1-1	ASSLWAENTEAF
TRBV6-5	.	TRBJ1-4	ASHGSAIGEKLF
TRBV7-3	.	TRBJ1-2	ASSLTREDRYGYT
TRBV28	.	TRBJ2-7	ASSYPTGLAYEQY
TRBV18	.	TRBJ1-2	ASSPQGGYT
TRBV6-2/TRBV6-3	TRBD2	TRBJ2-1	ASSRERLAGAYNEQF
TRBV7-3	.	TRBJ1-6	ASSLVAGTNSPLH
TRBV4-1	TRBD2	TRBJ2-3	ASSQVVGLGGDTQY
TRBV6-1	TRBD1	TRBJ2-1	ASSEWDRVQWF
TRBV5-6	.	TRBJ1-1	ASSLRGTEAF
TRBV9	.	TRBJ1-1	ASSVVEGLRVNTEAF
TRBV18	.	TRBJ1-2	ASSPRTEPIYGYT
TRBV9	.	TRBJ1-1	ASSGTGLNTEAF
TRBV5-5	TRBD1	TRBJ1-4	ASSVEPGQYEKLF
TRBV20-1	TRBD2	TRBJ2-3	SASSGTSGYTDTQY
TRBV6-6	.	TRBJ1-6	ASSYERTYSPLH
TRBV5-8	.	TRBJ2-1	ASRSRGTYNEQF
TRBV6-2/TRBV6-3	TRBD1	TRBJ1-1	ASSRDRGSKLPEAF
TRBV28	.	TRBJ2-7	ASSLVDGSGDEQY